The entry below describes one T cell receptor beta chain. Study processing details: Reference gene primer amplification gave nucleated cell count estimates. TCRdb's copy holds only in-frame clones and misses some; the assay was immunoSEQ multiplex PCR. The DNA was the basis for D and trimming; V, J and clone size are from that table. The sample contains some 93,000 clones, approximately 86% of which appear only once. The data belong to a study of blood T cell repertoires in COVID-19. The ends lost 1 base at V and 6 bases at J; junction bases unmatched: 4. CDR1 is LGHDT and CDR2 is YNNKEL in the germline V gene (reference sequence). CDR3 length equals 15 residues.

This receptor was identified in a woman aged 80 or older with acute or convalescent COVID-19. Sequencing was done on a sample of peripheral blood. The V call is TRBV3-1 (or the pseudogene TRBV3-2), the J call TRBJ1-1; 11 bases are shared with TRBD1. The CDR3 sequence: CASSQVRTGGSEAFF. Written as DNA, the CDR3 is TGTGCCAGCAGCCAAGTCCGGACAGGGGGCTCTGAAGCTTTCTTT.